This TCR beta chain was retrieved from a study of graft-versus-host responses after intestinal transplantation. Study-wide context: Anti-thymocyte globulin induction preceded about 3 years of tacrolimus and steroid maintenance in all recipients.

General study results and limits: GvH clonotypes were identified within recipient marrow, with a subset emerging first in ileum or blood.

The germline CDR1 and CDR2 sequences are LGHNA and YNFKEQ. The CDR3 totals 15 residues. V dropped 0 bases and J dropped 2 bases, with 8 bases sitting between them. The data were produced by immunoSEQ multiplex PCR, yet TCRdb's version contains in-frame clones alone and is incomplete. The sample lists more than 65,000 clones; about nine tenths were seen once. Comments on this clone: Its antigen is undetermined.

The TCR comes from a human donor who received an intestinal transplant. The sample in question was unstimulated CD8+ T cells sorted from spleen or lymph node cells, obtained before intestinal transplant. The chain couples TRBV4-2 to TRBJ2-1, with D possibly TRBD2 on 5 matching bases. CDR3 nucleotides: TGTGCCAGCAGCCAAGATCCGGAGGCCTACAATGAGCAGTTCTTC. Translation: CASSQDPEAYNEQFF.